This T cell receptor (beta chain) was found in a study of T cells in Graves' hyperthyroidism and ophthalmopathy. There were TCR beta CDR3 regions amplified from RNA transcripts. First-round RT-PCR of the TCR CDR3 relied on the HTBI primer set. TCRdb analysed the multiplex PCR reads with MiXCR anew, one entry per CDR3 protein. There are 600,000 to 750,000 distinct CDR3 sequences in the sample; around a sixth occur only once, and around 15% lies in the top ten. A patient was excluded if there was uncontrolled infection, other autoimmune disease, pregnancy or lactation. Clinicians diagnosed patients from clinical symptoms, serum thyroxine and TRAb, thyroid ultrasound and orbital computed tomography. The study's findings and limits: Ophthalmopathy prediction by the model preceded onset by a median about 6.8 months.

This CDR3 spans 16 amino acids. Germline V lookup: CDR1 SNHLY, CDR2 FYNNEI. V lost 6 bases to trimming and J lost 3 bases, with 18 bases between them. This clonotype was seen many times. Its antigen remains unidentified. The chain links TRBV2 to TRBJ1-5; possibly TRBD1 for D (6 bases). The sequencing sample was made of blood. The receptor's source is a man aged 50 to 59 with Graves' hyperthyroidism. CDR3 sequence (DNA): TGTGCCAGCAGGCGATCAGCAGGGGCGAACAATCAGCCCCAGCATTTT. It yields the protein CASRRSAGANNQPQHF.